This TCR beta chain was captured in a study of cytomegalovirus exposure and HLA in healthy donors (dated by TCRdb to 2016 to 2017). Context from the whole study: An earlier analysis of roughly 630 of the donors reported approximately 270 Gb of sequence data and about 100 million unique TCR beta sequences from 190 million or so T cells. High-throughput TCR immunosequencing, statistical association of individual TCRs with disease status, and machine learning were combined to predict cytomegalovirus infection status. Roughly 5 DR-DQ haplotypes were treated as single units for association and clustering because of strong linkage in the cohort. The genetic ancestry cluster associated with self-reported Caucasian donors included 65% to 90% of the roughly 390 genotyped donors. In an earlier analysis of more than 550 of the donors, high-throughput TCR beta sequencing was used to judge whether each TCR beta V gene segment behaved as functional or pseudogenic. Both class I and class II loci were covered by HLA typing, at four-digit resolution. The study used immunosequencing to profile the T cell repertoires of approximately 650 subjects and linked those repertoires to cytomegalovirus serostatus. Across some 400 genotyped donors of the cohort, an average of roughly 250,000 unique TCR beta nucleotide sequences per donor were sequenced, and 15% to 20% of those sequences were non-productive. Every repertoire in the discovery cohort had been generated on one and the same sequencing platform. A later genetic analysis used genome-wide SNP genotypes for about 65% of the 666 donors, treating that subset as a discovery cohort. Donor age, sex, ethnicity and CMV serostatus were compiled together with the repertoire data. Typing coverage varied by locus: about 620-640 donors for A, B, C, DRB1 and DQB1; some 520 for DQA1; about 570 for DPA1; 450 to 480 for DPB1. Rather than drawing on any new phenotypic data, the later analysis identified candidate immune exposures from TCR beta sequences and the way those sequences occurred across donors. About 330 gigabases of sequencing data and 70 million to 100 million unique TCR sequences made up an early release that covered fewer than 650 HLA-typed donors. In addition to the first cohort of around 670 subjects, a separate validation cohort of 120 different subjects was used. A later analysis re-analyzed previously published TCR beta repertoires from roughly 600 donors and added high-resolution HLA genotyping to study TCR occurrence patterns. The study was designed to test whether signatures of past pathogen exposure could be identified by cataloging public T cell receptors.

Overall study results and their limits: Correlated functional status among segregating V segments might be attributable to linkage disequilibrium, but an unknown experimental factor could not be ruled out. A further reported finding was that TCR beta sequences accurately predicted the HLA-A and HLA-B alleles for most subjects in the first cohort. The classifier was reported to diagnose cytomegalovirus status with high specificity and sensitivity in both the original and validation cohorts. According to the authors, the approach could potentially be generalized to other disease states and immunological phenotypes. Immune exposure information for the cohort was limited to CMV serostatus. In this cohort, only TCR beta chains were sequenced, and detectable features were limited by the absence of alpha or paired-chain data. In a later genetic analysis, fewer N-insertions in productive TCRs were reported among donors in an Asian-associated ancestry cluster than the roughly 700-donor mean. In a later analysis, TCR association rates were found to vary across HLA loci, with the most associated TCRs seen for DRB1 alleles and the fewest for HLA-C alleles. In a later analysis, most CMV-associated TCR beta chains were found to appear HLA-restricted, with HLA associations seemingly driven largely by CMV exposure. Compared with equally common non-associated chains, HLA-associated TCR beta chains in a later analysis were more clonally expanded and had lower generation probabilities. Some IMGT-functional V segments, including TRBV6-2 and TRBV6-3, could not be told apart with the 87-base-pair reads, so those segments were excluded. When HLA alleles, especially DR and DQ, strongly co-occurred, attributing TCR associations to individual alleles was difficult. Because counts were too low, seventeen rarely observed V segments, including chromosome 9 orphons, were excluded from the earlier analysis of about 500 of the donors. A later analysis reported that several top co-occurrence clusters appeared linked to parvovirus B19, influenza, CMV and Epstein-Barr virus. A total of roughly 160 TCR beta chains were listed by the study as associated with cytomegalovirus. The presence/absence analyses assumed that sequencing depth was roughly uniform across donors, and that assumption may not be true. A cluster of highly shared sequence variants was judged likely to represent a technical artifact of the sequencing pipeline. Because some donors lacked HLA typing at each locus, the association tests relied only on the typed subset. At a false discovery rate of 0.05, a later analysis linked some 17,000 TCR beta sequences to specific HLA alleles. A later genetic analysis associated a missense DCLRE1C variant with V-gene and J-gene trimming of TCR beta chains, and an independent cohort replicated the association. In an earlier analysis of about 600 of the donors, most TCR beta V segments appeared in productive rearrangements about 87% or about 30% of the time, broadly matching IMGT annotations. A few of the identified cytomegalovirus-associated TCR beta chains were confirmed in vitro to be specific for cytomegalovirus antigens. While some public TCRs were present in many individuals, most TCR sequences turned up only very rarely across donors.

The library was generated by the immunoSEQ multiplex PCR assay. The multiplex PCR relied on a mix of 60 forward primers for TCR Vbeta segments and 13 reverse primers for TCR Jbeta segments. The CDR3 region of rearranged TCR beta genes was amplified from genomic DNA with a multiplex PCR assay. Amplified TCR beta libraries were sequenced as 87-base-pair reads on the Illumina HiSeq System. In the source study's methods: Across the 700 or so repertoires, a later analysis counted 78 million or so unique TCR beta chains, 9 million to 14 million of which were shared by at least two donors. To remove PCR and sequencing errors, raw reads were error-corrected and collapsed into unique sequences using a nearest-neighbor algorithm that merged closely related sequences. To assign V, D and J gene segments, CDR3 sequences were aligned to IMGT reference sequences. For a sequence to be retained, a match of at least six nucleotides was required to both a V gene segment and a J gene segment. A rearrangement was called productive if the CDR3 had no stop codons and remained in frame with V and J, and every other rearrangement was called non-productive. CDR3 was defined according to IMGT convention as the region running from the second conserved V-encoded cysteine to the conserved J-encoded phenylalanine. The earlier analysis of 587 of the donors excluded sequences that lacked an unambiguous match to a single V gene segment. In an earlier analysis of approximately 610 of the donors, V segments were called functional above 56.7% productive rearrangements and were called segregating when the between-donor standard deviation exceeded 5%. To diagnose cytomegalovirus status from the catalog of TCR beta chain sequences, a statistical classification framework was built. V and J gene assignment, in a later analysis, came from comparing TCR nucleotide sequences with IMGT/GENE-DB human TR gene sequences. In a later analysis, CDR3 sequences and most-parsimonious VDJ recombination scenarios were assigned using the TCRdist pipeline. In a later analysis, every TCR beta chain was defined by the combination of its CDR3 amino acid sequence and its V-gene family, and reads without a unique V-gene family were dropped. As a way to deal with suspected cross-contamination and a sequencing artifact, a later analysis dropped roughly 620 nucleotide sequences that were highly shared and had low generation probability. In a later analysis, a clonal expansion index for each public chain was calculated from normalized within-repertoire ranks of inferred template counts. In a later analysis, generation probabilities were computed using a VDJ recombination model fitted to out-of-frame rearrangements, and the results were checked against IGoR. Hypergeometric tests were used in a later analysis to score TCR-TCR, TCR-HLA and TCR-CMV co-occurrence, with a repertoire-size bias correction applied to the TCR pairs. To estimate false discovery rates, a later analysis permuted the HLA or CMV assignments 20 times. A later analysis grouped co-occurring TCRs with DBSCAN, adding TCRdist sequence similarity when clustering within HLA-allele-positive subsets. For co-occurrence clustering, repertoires with fewer than 30,000 or more than 120,000 public chains were excluded, along with roughly 5 repertoires with anomalous nucleotide sharing. Here the immuneACCESS table is served through TCRdb, limited to in-frame sequences with V and J called. Missing clones are a known gap in these copies; in checked studies unresolved V genes cover under half, and the rest lacks a known reason. V, J and clone size derive from that table, while D and trimming were established from the DNA sequence. In this sample the table shows some 250,000 clones, 82% of which occur a single time. 5.4% of the sample lies in the top ten.

The cohort comprised some 700 healthy bone marrow donors. Cohort members were all nominally healthy when sampled, although unrecorded immune exposures were likely present. The donor tested CMV seropositive and was one of the 289 seropositive cohort members. A peripheral blood sample was collected from each donor, and TCR beta sequencing was performed on peripheral blood mononuclear cells. The Qiagen DNeasy Blood Extraction Kit was used to extract genomic DNA from the blood cell samples. Turning to this clone: This clone's antigen is unknown. No quality values exist for individual bases; no much larger clone is one base distant.

The trim is 6 bases for V and 7 bases for J, with a gap of 13 bases between the germline ends. CDR1 is given as MNHNY and CDR2 as SVGAGI, both from the germline V gene (reference sequence). The CDR3 measures 12 amino acids from cysteine to phenylalanine. Only CDR3 DNA is held: 36 bases, read in frame from base 1. Sequencing was carried out using PBMCs. This TCR was sampled from a woman aged 40-49 years in good health and CMV-seropositive. The sequence is built from TRBV6-6 and TRBJ2-7; a tentative D match to TRBD1 spans 6 bases. This receptor carries the CDR3 CASRQMGTEQYF. The DNA sequence is as follows: TGTGCCAGCAGACAAATGGGGACAGAGCAGTACTTC.